These T cell receptor beta chains were read from a single sample in a study of chemoradiotherapy in HPV16-positive cancers. Some clones are missing from TCRdb's copy, which holds only in-frame ones; the method was immunoSEQ multiplex PCR. Here the sample spans some 11,000 clones, about 78% being singletons. Collection of the sample occurred from a patient who underwent chemoradiotherapy. Receptors were obtained from a human donor with HPV-associated anogenital cancer. Both conserved end residues are part of each CDR3. A D gene is named only where the DNA matches it firmly. Rows may omit the clone size; those that give it use once, few, many or a size class.

clone_size	d_call	v_call	j_call	cdr3_nt	cdr3_aa
-	-	TRBV9	TRBJ1-2	TGTGCCAGCAGCGTAGGGCACGAGAACTATGGCTACACCTTC	CASSVGHENYGYTF
-	-	TRBV5-1	TRBJ1-6	TGCGCCAGCAGCTTGGTACAGCCCAAGGATTCACCCCTCCACTTT	CASSLVQPKDSPLHF
-	-	TRBV21-1	TRBJ2-3	TGTGCCAGCAGCCCGAGGCTGGAAGCGGGAACCACAGATACGCAGTATTTT	CASSPRLEAGTTDTQYF
-	-	TRBV2	TRBJ2-1	TGTGCCAGCAGTGACCTGGGGAAGAGCTCCTACAATGAGCAGTTCTTC	CASSDLGKSSYNEQFF
few	-	TRBV6-1	TRBJ2-5	TGTGCCAGCACTTCTGATCCCCAATACAGTGAGACCCAGTACTTC	CASTSDPQYSETQYF
-	-	TRBV4-1	TRBJ2-1	TGCGCCAGCAGCCAAGGTCTCGTCGGTGAGCAGTTCTTC	CASSQGLVGEQFF
-	TRBD1	TRBV10-1	TRBJ2-2	TGCGCCAGCAGTGGTAAAAGGACAGGGAGCACCGGGGAGCTGTTTTTT	CASSGKRTGSTGELFF
-	TRBD1	TRBV18	TRBJ2-1	TGTGCCAGCTCACCATCGACAGGGTACACCTACAATGAGCAGTTCTTC	CASSPSTGYTYNEQFF
-	TRBD1	TRBV5-1	TRBJ1-1	TGCGCCAGCAGCCTACAGGGGTCCGCCAACACTGAAGCTTTCTTT	CASSLQGSANTEAFF
once	TRBD1	TRBV4-1	TRBJ2-5	TGCGCCAGCAGCGGAACAGGGGGTCCCCAAGAGACCCAGTACTTC	CASSGTGGPQETQYF
-	TRBD2	TRBV4-3	TRBJ2-7	TGCGCCAGCAGCCAAGAGGGGACTAGCGCGTACGAGCAGTACTTC	CASSQEGTSAYEQYF
-	TRBD1	TRBV28	TRBJ1-1	TGTGCCAGCATCCATCCATCCCGGCAGGGGGCCTTGAACACTGAAGCTTTCTTT	CASIHPSRQGALNTEAFF
few	-	TRBV28	TRBJ1-2	TGTGCCAGCAGTTGGACAGACTATGGCTACACCTTC	CASSWTDYGYTF
-	TRBD2	TRBV5-4	TRBJ2-7	TGTGCCAGCAGCTTGGGGCGGGAGGGCCTGAGGGAGCAGTACTTC	CASSLGREGLREQYF
-	-	TRBV10-2	TRBJ1-1	TGCGCCAGCAGTGAGTCGTCCCCTCTCGGGAACACTGAAGCTTTCTTT	CASSESSPLGNTEAFF
-	-	TRBV7-2	TRBJ1-1	TGTGCCAGCAGGCGGCAAGAAAAAGCTTTCTTT	CASRRQEKAFF
few	-	TRBV28	TRBJ1-5	TGTGCCAGCATACGACAGGCGGGGGGCAATCAGCCCCAGCATTTT	CASIRQAGGNQPQHF
-	TRBD2	TRBV14	TRBJ2-1	TGTGCCAGCAGCCCTCGACTAGCGGTAAATGAGCAGTTCTTC	CASSPRLAVNEQFF
-	-	TRBV27	TRBJ1-2	TGTGCCAGCAAACGGTTCGACTATGGCTACACCTTC	CASKRFDYGYTF
-	TRBD1	TRBV19	TRBJ2-7	TGTGCCAGTAGTGCACAGGGGGCCCCGCACGAGCAGTACTTC	CASSAQGAPHEQYF
once	-	TRBV28	TRBJ2-7	TGTGCCAGCAGTTTACTCCGAACTATCACAGGAACAAGCTCCTACGAGCAGTACTTC	CASSLLRTITGTSSYEQYF
few	-	TRBV4-3	TRBJ2-3	TGCGCCAGCCGCGAAGGGGTCGGGAGCGCAGATACGCAGTATTTT	CASREGVGSADTQYF
-	TRBD1	TRBV14	TRBJ2-3	TGTGCCAGCAGCCAAGGAGACAGGGGACCCACAGATACGCAGTATTTT	CASSQGDRGPTDTQYF
few	-	TRBV7-8	TRBJ2-3	TGTGCCAGCAGCTTTCGGGCCCGCAGCGATACGCAGTATTTT	CASSFRARSDTQYF
-	-	TRBV5-6	TRBJ2-7	TGTGCCAGCAGCCGGGTGCAGACCTACGAGCAGTACTTC	CASSRVQTYEQYF
-	TRBD1	TRBV30	TRBJ2-7	TGTGCCTGGAGCGCGACAGGGCCCGAGCAGTACTTC	CAWSATGPEQYF